This T cell receptor (beta chain) is from a study of blood T cell repertoires in COVID-19. J gave up 6 bases and V 6 bases, and 5 bases lay outside the gene matches. The length of the CDR3 is 14 residues. Germline lookup yields CDR1 WSHSY and CDR2 SAAADI. This clone showed up just once. Sequencing was performed with immunoSEQ multiplex PCR; in TCRdb, only in-frame clones are kept and a portion is missing. The sample consists of around 300,000 clones, approximately 89% of them appearing once. The chain employs TRBV10-2 and TRBJ1-4, with 9 bases identical to TRBD1. The origin of this receptor is a woman younger than 35 who had recovered from COVID-19. Sequenced sample: PBMCs or T cells enriched from blood (not recorded which). The CDR3 region has the DNA TGCGCCAGCAGAAGGACAGGGGCGGATGAAAAACTGTTTTTT. It encodes CASRRTGADEKLFF.